The next 20 T cell receptor beta chains were all read from a single sample in a study of immune evolution from preneoplasia to lung adenocarcinoma. Only in-frame clones appear in the TCRdb table, and some are missing; sequencing was by immunoSEQ multiplex PCR. The table has under 45,000 clones, around 85% seen once; the top ten hold around 5.1%. The sample consisted of FFPE invasive lung adenocarcinoma tissue. The origin of the receptors is a person in their sixties or seventies with lung adenocarcinoma.

The chain employs TRBV10-1 and TRBJ2-7, with D perhaps assigned TRBD1 or TRBD2 (6 bases each). This CDR3 is built from 14 residues. Germline CDR1 reads WNHNN; CDR2 reads SYGVQD (reference sequence). Trimming pared 5 bases from V and 7 bases from J, leaving 18 bases between. CDR3 DNA sequence: TGCGCCAGCAGTAAGAACAGGGACTCGGGGGAGCAGTACTTC. It encodes CASSKNRDSGEQYF.

The V gene is TRBV30, the J gene TRBJ1-3; D might be TRBD1 (6 bases). Trimming shortened V by 4 bases and J by 4 bases, and 20 bases separated the two germline ends. The CDR3 runs to 16 residues. CDR1 is GTSNPN, CDR2 SVGIG, per germline (reference sequence). This chain's CDR3 is CAWMGYPGQPGNTIYF. The CDR3 region has the DNA TGTGCCTGGATGGGGTACCCCGGACAGCCGGGAAACACCATATATTTT. The whole variable domain, filled in from reference TRBV30 and TRBJ1-3, reads SQTIHQWPATLVQPVGSPLSLECTVEGTSNPNLYWYRQAAGRGLQLLFYSVGIGQISSEVPQNLSASRPQDRQFILSSKKLLLSDSGFYLCAWMGYPGQPGNTIYFGEGSWLTVV.

The rearrangement uses TRBV6-6 and TRBJ1-2, with a tentative D call TRBD1 (5 bases). CDR3 length: 13 residues. V was cut by 8 bases and J by 0 bases, with 10 bases left in between. CDR1 MNHNY and CDR2 SVGAGI come from the germline V gene (reference sequence). The CDR3 spells CASEGRANYGYTF. The CDR3 DNA reads as TGTGCCAGCGAGGGACGAGCTAACTATGGCTACACCTTC.

This clone has more than one count but fewer than ten. The identical CDR3 is also encoded by other nucleotide sequences in the sample. The genes are TRBV28 and TRBJ2-6; D unresolved. Trimming cost V 3 bases and J 0 bases, with 9 bases left between them. CDR1 and CDR2 (germline): MDHEN, SYDVKM. The CDR3 spans 16 residues. CDR3 in amino acids: CASSFLGNSGANVLTF. CDR3 nucleotide sequence: TGTGCCAGCAGTTTCCTAGGGAACTCTGGGGCCAACGTCCTGACTTTC.

The rearrangement uses TRBV27 and TRBJ2-7, with a possible D match to TRBD2 (6 bases). CDR3 length equals 15 residues. The germline V and J ends were trimmed by 5 bases and 0 bases, with 14 bases remaining between them. The V gene's germline CDR1 is MNHEY and CDR2 SMNVEV (reference sequence). The CDR3 DNA is TGTGCCAGCAGTAACAGACAGACTAGCTCCTACGAGCAGTACTTC. It codes for CASSNRQTSSYEQYF.

The chain links TRBV7-3 to TRBJ2-2; a weak D match, TRBD1 (5 bases). CDR3 length: 15 amino acids. Per germline, CDR1 SGHTA and CDR2 FQGTGA. Between the trimmed V and J ends, which lost 7 bases and 1 base, there was a span of 13 bases. CDR3 bases: TGTGCCAGCAATTTGACAGAGTTGAACACCGGGGAGCTGTTTTTT. It codes for CASNLTELNTGELFF.

The chain carries TRBV2 and TRBJ2-2, with a weak D call TRBD2 (6 bases). Germline V gives CDR1 SNHLY, CDR2 FYNNEI. Trimming left V 6 bases short and J 2 bases short, with 10 bases between. This CDR3 spans 14 amino acids. The CDR3 is CASREGSNTGELFF. CDR3 in DNA: TGTGCCAGCAGGGAGGGTAGTAACACCGGGGAGCTGTTTTTT.

The J gene is TRBJ2-7, the V gene TRBV7-6; perhaps TRBD1 as D (5 bases). V lost 5 bases and J 1 base, leaving 12 bases between the germline ends. The CDR3 length is 14 residues. Germline-derived CDR1 and CDR2 are SGHVS and FNYEAQ. The CDR3 region is CASSVRTGSYEQYF. DNA for the CDR3: TGTGCCAGCAGCGTCAGAACAGGATCCTACGAGCAGTACTTC. The full variable domain, completed using reference TRBV7-6 and TRBJ2-7, is GAGVSQSPRYKVTKRGQDVALRCDPISGHVSLYWYRQALGQGPEFLTYFNYEAQQDKSGLPNDRFSAERPEGSISTLTIQRTEQRDSAMYRCASSVRTGSYEQYFGPGTRLTVT.

V and J are TRBV13 and TRBJ2-3; 9 bases agree with TRBD2. This CDR3 is built from 17 residues. Looked up from germline, CDR1 is PRHDT and CDR2 is FYEKMQ (reference sequence). The V gene end was trimmed by 4 bases and the J gene end by 6 bases; junction bases not matched to a gene: 14. CDR3 residues: CASSSILPGLASDTQYF. The CDR3 nucleotides are TGTGCCAGCAGCTCCATCCTACCGGGACTAGCTTCGGATACGCAGTATTTT.

V usage is TRBV7-9 and J usage is TRBJ2-6, with D perhaps given as TRBD1 or TRBD2 (5 bases each). V was trimmed by 6 bases and J by 0 bases, leaving 15 bases between them. CDR1 is SEHNR and CDR2 is FQNEAQ in the germline V gene (reference sequence). The CDR3 spans 17 residues. This CDR3 reads CASSPQGVSSGANVLTF. The CDR3 nucleotides read TGTGCCAGCAGTCCTCAGGGAGTATCCTCTGGGGCCAACGTCCTGACTTTC.

This clone turned up a few times. The V gene is TRBV5-1, the J gene TRBJ2-6; D remains unclear. This CDR3 has 14 amino acids. The germline CDR1 and CDR2 sequences are SGHRS and YFSETQ. V was shortened by 3 bases and J by 1 base, with 5 bases between the two germline ends. The CDR3 region has the DNA TGCGCCAGCAGCTATGGTTCTGGGGCCAACGTCCTGACTTTC. This encodes CASSYGSGANVLTF.

The chain is built from TRBV28 and TRBJ2-3, with 11 bases lining up with TRBD2. J gave up 5 bases and V 6 bases, and 7 bases lay outside the gene matches. Germline CDR1 reads MDHEN; CDR2 reads SYDVKM. CDR3 length: 15 residues. The CDR3 DNA follows: TGTGCCAGCAGCACCCATAGCGGGAGGGTAGATACGCAGTATTTT. Translation: CASSTHSGRVDTQYF.

The chain employs TRBV28 and TRBJ2-2, with 8 positions matching TRBD2. From germline, CDR1 is MDHEN and CDR2 SYDVKM. The J segment lost 0 bases and the V segment lost 6 bases, leaving 6 bases of the junction unmatched. This CDR3 has 16 amino acids. CDR3: CASSRFSGTNTGELFF. As DNA, the CDR3 is TGTGCCAGCAGCCGATTTAGCGGGACGAACACCGGGGAGCTGTTTTTT.

This chain connects TRBV29-1 to TRBJ2-7; D gene ambiguous. V dropped 7 bases and J dropped 4 bases, with 11 bases sitting between them. The CDR3 is 11 amino acids. Germline-derived CDR1 and CDR2 are SQVTM and ANQGSEA. CDR3 sequence (DNA): TGCAGCGCTCAAATGGGTTACGAGCAGTACTTC. Amino acid sequence: CSAQMGYEQYF.

This sequence joins TRBV4-1 and TRBJ2-2; tentatively, D is TRBD2 (6 bases). The CDR3 spans 17 residues. Per germline, CDR1 MGHRA and CDR2 YSYEKL. The V end lost 4 bases, the J end lost 4 bases, and 19 bases lay between the germline ends. CDR3 region: CASSRSLRGTSTGELFF. CDR3 in DNA: TGCGCCAGCAGCCGAAGTCTTCGCGGGACTTCCACCGGGGAGCTGTTTTTT.

The CDR3 coding sequence is TGCGCCAGCAGCTTGTCGGCGGGGTTGGTAGTCTACACCTTC. Translation gives CASSLSAGLVVYTF. The V call is TRBV5-1, the J call TRBJ1-2; D unresolved. CDR3 size: 14 residues. Germline CDR1 is SGHRS and CDR2 is YFSETQ. V lost 1 base, J lost 10 bases, and 17 bases lay in between.

Concerning this clone: Within the sample, other DNA sequences also encode this same CDR3. The chain has TRBV7-2 and TRBJ2-5, with no clear D. Germline loops: CDR1 SGHTA, CDR2 FQGNSA. V lost 1 base, J lost 4 bases, and 4 bases lay in between. The CDR3 contains 12 residues. CDR3 nucleotides: TGTGCCAGCAGCTTAGACAGAGAGACCCAGTACTTC. It specifies CASSLDRETQYF.

V is TRBV5-6 and J is TRBJ2-5; 7 bases line up with TRBD2. In germline, CDR1 is SGHDT, CDR2 YYEEEE. The CDR3 is 14 amino acids. Trimming removed 4 bases from V and 5 bases from J; junction bases left unmatched: 8. The DNA for the CDR3 is TGTGCCAGCAGCCCATTTGAGGGAGGGGAGACCCAGTACTTC. This encodes CASSPFEGGETQYF.

The V call is TRBV15, the J call TRBJ2-3; D not certain. Germline V CDR1 and CDR2: LNHNV, YYDKDF (reference sequence). The CDR3 sequence is 13 residues long. V lost 3 bases, J lost 6 bases, and 10 bases lay in between. CDR3 residues: CATSSSATDTQYF. The CDR3 DNA is TGTGCCACCAGCAGCTCCGCGACGGATACGCAGTATTTT.

The J gene is TRBJ1-4, the V gene TRBV6-5; possible D gene TRBD1, 6 bases. CDR1 is MNHEY and CDR2 is SVGAGI in the germline V gene. The CDR3 is 12 amino acids. The V end was cut by 6 bases, the J end by 8 bases, with 10 bases between. CDR3 protein: CASSTGWEKLFF. In DNA, the CDR3 is TGTGCCAGCAGCACAGGGTGGGAAAAACTGTTTTTT.